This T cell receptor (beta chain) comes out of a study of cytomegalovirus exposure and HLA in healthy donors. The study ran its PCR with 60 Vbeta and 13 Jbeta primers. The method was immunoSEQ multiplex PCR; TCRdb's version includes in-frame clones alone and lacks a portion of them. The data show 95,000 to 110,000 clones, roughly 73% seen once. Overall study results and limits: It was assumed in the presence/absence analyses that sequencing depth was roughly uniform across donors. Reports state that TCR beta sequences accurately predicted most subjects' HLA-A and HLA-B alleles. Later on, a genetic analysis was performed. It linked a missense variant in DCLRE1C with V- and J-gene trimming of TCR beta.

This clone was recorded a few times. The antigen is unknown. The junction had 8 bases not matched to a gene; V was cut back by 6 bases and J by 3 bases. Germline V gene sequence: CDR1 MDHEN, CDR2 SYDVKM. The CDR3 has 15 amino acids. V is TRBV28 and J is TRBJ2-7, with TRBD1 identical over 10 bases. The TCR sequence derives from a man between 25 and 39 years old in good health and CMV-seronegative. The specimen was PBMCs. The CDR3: CASRSTGTGDYEQYF. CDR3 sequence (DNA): TGTGCCAGCAGATCCACCGGGACAGGGGACTACGAGCAGTACTTC.